The clone carrying this TCR beta chain was seen a handful of times. Its antigen is undetermined. With 6 bases removed from V and 5 bases from J, the gap between germline ends came to 15 bases. In germline, CDR1 is DFQATT, CDR2 SNEGSKA (reference sequence). This CDR3 comprises 13 residues. This specimen belongs to a study of identical twins. Study results and limitations: In cord blood, abundant beta clonotypes had fewer insertions; memory showed no trend.

TCRdb fed the 5' RACE reads into MiXCR, producing one record per CDR3 protein. The table shows more than 1.5 million distinct CDR3 sequences, with more than 30% occurring only once. This clonotype was sampled from a newborn girl in good health. The J gene is TRBJ2-3, the V gene TRBV20-1; D ambiguous. The sample taken for sequencing was cord blood. The CDR3, as DNA: TGCAGTGCCACCACCCTCGAGAGAGATACGCAGTATTTT. Protein sequence: CSATTLERDTQYF.